Below, one T cell receptor (beta chain) is given with its context. The target antigen is unknown. These data originate in a study of T cell responses to AZD1222 COVID-19 vaccine. Study-level points and caveats: Spike was spanned by vaccine-associated CD4 TCRs, which were dominant at 160-218 and 743-854. Epitopes outside B.1.351 and B.1.1.7 mutated regions reportedly drew nearly half of spike TCRs. Seropositive status at baseline applied to only six AZD1222 recipients. Researchers took repertoire samples only after the peak T cell response had come.

Produced via immunoSEQ multiplex PCR; TCRdb's table is partial and in-frame only. In the table there are 150,000 to 200,000 clones, approximately 93% of which are singletons. The sequences come from peripheral blood, collected 28 days after the second AZD1222 dose. The sequence came from an adult who received the AZD1222 COVID-19 vaccine.

CDR3 sequence: CASTRGRPYNEQFF. The CDR3 nucleotides read TGTGCCAGCACTCGGGGACGGCCCTACAATGAGCAGTTCTTC. This chain joins TRBV7-9 and TRBJ2-1; possibly TRBD1 or TRBD2 for D (5 bases each). The CDR3 has 14 amino acids. Germline CDR1 and CDR2: SEHNR and FQNEAQ (reference sequence). Trimming removed 7 bases at V and 2 bases at J, with 12 bases between.